This TCR beta chain was recovered during a study of vaccination and CD4 T cells after COVID-19. Study-level background: Vaccinees got either two BNT162b2 doses or two mRNA-1273 doses. Researchers treated cells with overlapping spike peptides taken from SARS-CoV-2, HCoV-NL63, HCoV-OC43 and HCoV-229E.

The Oncomine TCR Beta short-read assay sequenced DNA from cultured CD4+ T cells. TCRdb recomputed calls from the PCR reads with MiXCR, one row per CDR3 protein. The data show under 20,000 distinct CDR3 sequences, about 42% seen once. This clonotype showed up just a few times. The antigen is not known. The V segment lost 10 bases and the J segment 11 bases; nucleotides outside the gene matches: 21. CDR1 and CDR2 from the germline V gene are WSHSY and SAAADI. The CDR3 loop spans 15 amino acids. The treatment here: roughly ten-day PBMC culture with coronavirus spike peptide pools or control peptides (ViraFEST assay).

Source: CD4+ T cells from blood, cultured in vitro, taken before SARS-CoV-2 vaccination. This clonotype originated in a human donor who received a COVID-19 vaccine. The gene calls are TRBV10-2 and TRBJ1-1; 8 bases are shared with TRBD1. The CDR3 DNA reads TGCGCCACACTACCCGGTTCAGGGGGCGGGATTTGGGCTTTCTTT. It is translated as CATLPGSGGGIWAFF.